This TCR beta chain was obtained from a study of quantifying T cell responses using KT2 cells. Study information: RNA was reverse transcribed with TCR alpha and beta constant-region primers.

The cDNA 3' end received a ligated oligonucleotide with a UMI. The first PCR ran 3 to 5 cycles with an equimolar RC1.1 and RC1.2 beta primer mix. One entry per CDR3 protein, called by TCRdb with MiXCR from the UMI-ligation and nested PCR reads. The table includes 50,000 to 70,000 distinct CDR3 sequences, about 12% detected once. KT2, a clone with a known TCR, was spiked into unfractionated PBMC. This clonotype was observed a handful of times. Sequenced material: PBMCs spiked with cells of the T cell clone KT2. The TCR sequence derives from a human donor.

The CDR3 here is CASRGDLNEKLFF. CDR3 DNA sequence: TGTGCCAGCAGAGGGGATCTTAATGAAAAACTGTTTTTT. The V and J genes are TRBV2 and TRBJ1-4; D possibly corresponds to TRBD1 (5 bases). CDR3 length equals 13 residues. The V end lost 6 bases, the J end lost 4 bases, and 9 bases lay between the germline ends. Germline CDR1 SNHLY, CDR2 FYNNEI.